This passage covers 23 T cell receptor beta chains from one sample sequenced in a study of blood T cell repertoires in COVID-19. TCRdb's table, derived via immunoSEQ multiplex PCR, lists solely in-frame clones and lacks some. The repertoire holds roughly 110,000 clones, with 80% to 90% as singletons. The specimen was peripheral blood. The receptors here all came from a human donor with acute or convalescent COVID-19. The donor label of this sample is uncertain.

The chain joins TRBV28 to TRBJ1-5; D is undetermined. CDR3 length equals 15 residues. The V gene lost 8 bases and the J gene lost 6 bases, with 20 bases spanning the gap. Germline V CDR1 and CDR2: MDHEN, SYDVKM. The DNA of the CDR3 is TGTGCCAGCTCCGAGTATCGGGAGGGCCCTCAGCCCCAGCATTTT. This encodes CASSEYREGPQPQHF.

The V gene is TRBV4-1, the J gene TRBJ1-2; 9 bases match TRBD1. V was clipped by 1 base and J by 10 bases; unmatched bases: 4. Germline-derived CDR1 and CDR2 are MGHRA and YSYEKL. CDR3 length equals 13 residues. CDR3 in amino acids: CASSQAGTGFYTF. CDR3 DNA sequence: TGCGCCAGCAGCCAAGCCGGGACAGGGTTCTACACCTTC.

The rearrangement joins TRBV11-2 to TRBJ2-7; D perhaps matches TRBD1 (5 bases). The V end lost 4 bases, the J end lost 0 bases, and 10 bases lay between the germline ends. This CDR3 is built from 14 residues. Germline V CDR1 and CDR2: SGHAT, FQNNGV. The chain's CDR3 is CASSSQVNSYEQYF. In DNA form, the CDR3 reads TGTGCCAGCAGCTCACAGGTCAACTCCTACGAGCAGTACTTC.

DNA of the CDR3: TGTGCCAGCAGCTTAGACGGGGGGCTTGGTGAAGCTTTCTTT. It is translated as CASSLDGGLGEAFF. The chain has TRBV7-9 and TRBJ1-1; TRBD1 might be the D (6 bases). The CDR3 has 14 residues. V was cut by 1 base and J by 7 bases, with 13 bases left in between. The germline V gene has CDR1 SEHNR and CDR2 FQNEAQ (reference sequence).

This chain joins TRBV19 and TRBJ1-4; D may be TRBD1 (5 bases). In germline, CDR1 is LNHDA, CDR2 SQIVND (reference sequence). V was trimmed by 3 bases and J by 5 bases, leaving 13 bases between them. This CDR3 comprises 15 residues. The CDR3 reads CASSISGLSNEKLFF. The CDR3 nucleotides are TGTGCCAGTAGTATTTCAGGGCTGAGCAATGAAAAACTGTTTTTT.

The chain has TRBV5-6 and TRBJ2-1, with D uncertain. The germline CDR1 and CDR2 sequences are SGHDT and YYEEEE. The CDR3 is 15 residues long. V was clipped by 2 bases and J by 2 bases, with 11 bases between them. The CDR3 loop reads CASSFTGSPYNEQFF. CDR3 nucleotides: TGTGCCAGCAGCTTTACCGGGTCACCCTACAATGAGCAGTTCTTC.

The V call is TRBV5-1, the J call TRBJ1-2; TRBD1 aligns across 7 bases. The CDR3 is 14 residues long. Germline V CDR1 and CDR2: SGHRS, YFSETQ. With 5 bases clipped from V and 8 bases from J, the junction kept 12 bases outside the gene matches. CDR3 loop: CASRGGTEAGGYTF. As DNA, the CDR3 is TGCGCCAGCAGGGGCGGGACAGAGGCCGGAGGCTACACCTTC.

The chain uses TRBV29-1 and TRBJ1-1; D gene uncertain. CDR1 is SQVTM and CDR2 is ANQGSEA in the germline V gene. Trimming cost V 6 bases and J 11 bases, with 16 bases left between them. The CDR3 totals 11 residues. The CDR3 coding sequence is TGCAGCGTGTTTCGGGATGTGACGGCTTTCTTT. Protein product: CSVFRDVTAFF.

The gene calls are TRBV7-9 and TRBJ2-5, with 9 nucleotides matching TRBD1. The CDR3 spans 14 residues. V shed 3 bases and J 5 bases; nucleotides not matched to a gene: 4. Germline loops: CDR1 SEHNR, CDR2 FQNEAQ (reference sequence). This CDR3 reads CASSFGQGRETQYF. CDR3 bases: TGTGCCAGCAGCTTCGGACAGGGGAGGGAGACCCAGTACTTC.

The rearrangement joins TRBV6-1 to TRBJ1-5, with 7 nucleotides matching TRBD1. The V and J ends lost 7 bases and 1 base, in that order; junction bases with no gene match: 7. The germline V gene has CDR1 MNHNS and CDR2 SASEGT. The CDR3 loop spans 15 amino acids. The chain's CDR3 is CASKNRGRSNQPQHF. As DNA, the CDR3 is TGTGCCAGCAAAAACAGGGGTAGGAGCAATCAGCCCCAGCATTTT.

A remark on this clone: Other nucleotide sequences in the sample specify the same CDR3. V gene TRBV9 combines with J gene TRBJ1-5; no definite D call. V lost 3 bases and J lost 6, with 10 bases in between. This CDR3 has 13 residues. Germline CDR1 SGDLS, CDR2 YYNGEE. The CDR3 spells CASSAREGQPQHF. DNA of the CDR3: TGTGCCAGCAGCGCAAGGGAGGGTCAGCCCCAGCATTTT. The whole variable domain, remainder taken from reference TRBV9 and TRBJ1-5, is DSGVTQTPKHLITATGQRVTLRCSPRSGDLSVYWYQQSLDQGLQFLIQYYNGEERAKGNILERFSAQQFPDLHSELNLSSLELGDSALYFCASSAREGQPQHFGDGTRLSIL.

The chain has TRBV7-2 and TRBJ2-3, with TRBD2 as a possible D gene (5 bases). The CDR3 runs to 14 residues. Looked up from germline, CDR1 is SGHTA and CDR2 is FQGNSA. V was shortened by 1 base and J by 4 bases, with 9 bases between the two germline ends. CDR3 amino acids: CASSLGAGSDTQYF. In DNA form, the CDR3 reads TGTGCCAGCAGCTTAGGGGCGGGCTCAGATACGCAGTATTTT.

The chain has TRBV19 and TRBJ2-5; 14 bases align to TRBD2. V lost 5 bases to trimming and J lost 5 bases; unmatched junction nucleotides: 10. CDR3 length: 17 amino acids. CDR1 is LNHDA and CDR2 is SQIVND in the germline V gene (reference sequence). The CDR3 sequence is CASSPQEGLAGVETQYF. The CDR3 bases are TGTGCCAGTAGTCCCCAAGAGGGACTAGCGGGGGTGGAGACCCAGTACTTC.

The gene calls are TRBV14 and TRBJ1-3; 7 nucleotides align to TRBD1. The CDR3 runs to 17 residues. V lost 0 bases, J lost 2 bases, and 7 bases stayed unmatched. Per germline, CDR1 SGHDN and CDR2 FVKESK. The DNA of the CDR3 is TGTGCCAGCAGCCAAGATCCCACAGGGGTCGCTGGAAACACCATATATTTT. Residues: CASSQDPTGVAGNTIYF.

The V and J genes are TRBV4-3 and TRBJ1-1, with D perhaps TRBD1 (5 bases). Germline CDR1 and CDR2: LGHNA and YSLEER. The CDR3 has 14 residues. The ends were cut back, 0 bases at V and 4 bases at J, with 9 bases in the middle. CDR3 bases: TGCGCCAGCAGCCAAGATAGCGGGGGCACTGAAGCTTTCTTT. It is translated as CASSQDSGGTEAFF.

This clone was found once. This CDR3 is CASSIYLQGNTEAFF. DNA for the CDR3: TGTGCCAGTAGTATATATTTACAGGGGAACACTGAAGCTTTCTTT. V and J are TRBV19 and TRBJ1-1, with D possibly being TRBD1 (6 bases). The CDR3 length is 15 residues. The ends were cut back, 2 bases at V and 1 base at J, with 11 bases in the middle. CDR1 and CDR2 from the germline V gene are LNHDA and SQIVND (reference sequence).

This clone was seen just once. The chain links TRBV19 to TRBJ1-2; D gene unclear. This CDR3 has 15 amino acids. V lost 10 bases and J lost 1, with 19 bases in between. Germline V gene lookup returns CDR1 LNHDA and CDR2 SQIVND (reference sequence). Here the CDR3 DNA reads TGTGCCACAATCACTCCGGGGTCGGGTAACTATGGCTACACCTTC. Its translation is CATITPGSGNYGYTF.

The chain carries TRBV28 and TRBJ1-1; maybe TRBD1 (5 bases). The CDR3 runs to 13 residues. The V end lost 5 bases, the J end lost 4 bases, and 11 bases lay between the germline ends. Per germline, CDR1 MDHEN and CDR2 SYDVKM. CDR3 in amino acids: CASSPLGGTEAFF. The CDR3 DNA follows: TGTGCCAGCAGTCCCTTGGGGGGCACTGAAGCTTTCTTT.

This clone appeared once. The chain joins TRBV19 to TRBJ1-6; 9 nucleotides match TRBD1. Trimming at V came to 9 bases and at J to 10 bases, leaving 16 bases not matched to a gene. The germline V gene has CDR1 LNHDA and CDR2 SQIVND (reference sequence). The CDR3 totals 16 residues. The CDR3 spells CASSSGRDRVLSPLHF. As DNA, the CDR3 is TGTGCCAGCTCTTCCGGCCGGGACAGGGTTTTGTCACCCCTCCACTTT.

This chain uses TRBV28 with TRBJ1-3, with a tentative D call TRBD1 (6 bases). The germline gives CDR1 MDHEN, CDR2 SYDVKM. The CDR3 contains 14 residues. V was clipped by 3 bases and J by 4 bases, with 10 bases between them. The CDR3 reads CASSLGGPGNTIYF. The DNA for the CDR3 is TGTGCCAGCAGTTTGGGGGGGCCCGGAAACACCATATATTTT.

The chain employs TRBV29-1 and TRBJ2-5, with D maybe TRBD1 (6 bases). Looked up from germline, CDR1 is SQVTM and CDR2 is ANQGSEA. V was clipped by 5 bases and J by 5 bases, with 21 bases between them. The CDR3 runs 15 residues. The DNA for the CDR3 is TGCAGCGTTCACCCCCCGGGACACCCAGGGGAGACCCAGTACTTC. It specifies CSVHPPGHPGETQYF.

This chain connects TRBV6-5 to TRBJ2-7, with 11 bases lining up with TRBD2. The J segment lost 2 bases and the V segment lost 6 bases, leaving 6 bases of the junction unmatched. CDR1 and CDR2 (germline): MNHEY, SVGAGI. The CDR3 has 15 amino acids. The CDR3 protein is CASSPLAGGAYEQYF. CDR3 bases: TGTGCCAGCAGCCCCCTAGCGGGGGGTGCCTACGAGCAGTACTTC.

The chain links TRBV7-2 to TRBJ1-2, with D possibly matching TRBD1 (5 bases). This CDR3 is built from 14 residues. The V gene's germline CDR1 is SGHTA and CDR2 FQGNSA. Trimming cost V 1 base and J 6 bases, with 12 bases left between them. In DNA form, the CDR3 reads TGTGCCAGCAGCTTAGGTTGGACGGGGGATGGCTACACCTTC. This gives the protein CASSLGWTGDGYTF.